What follows describes a single TCR beta chain. The junction shows a germline mismatch at one end, possibly a read error. In TCRdb, the reads were re-called with MiXCR into one record per CDR3 protein. The table shows hundreds of thousands of distinct CDR3 sequences, with approximately 33% occurring only once. CDR1 is SNHLY, CDR2 FYNNEI, per germline. The CDR3 runs 13 residues. The data are from a study of T cell repertoires in cytomegalovirus infection. This TCR came from a human donor in good health (CMV status not recorded). Some clones in this sample may be carry-over from other donors' samples. The sample taken for sequencing was PBMCs. This chain connects TRBV2 to TRBJ2-4; 7 bases are a match to TRBD2. The CDR3 is CASGRGGGDIKYF. The DNA of the CDR3 is TGTGCCAGCGGAAGAGGCGGGGGTGACATTAAGTACTTC.